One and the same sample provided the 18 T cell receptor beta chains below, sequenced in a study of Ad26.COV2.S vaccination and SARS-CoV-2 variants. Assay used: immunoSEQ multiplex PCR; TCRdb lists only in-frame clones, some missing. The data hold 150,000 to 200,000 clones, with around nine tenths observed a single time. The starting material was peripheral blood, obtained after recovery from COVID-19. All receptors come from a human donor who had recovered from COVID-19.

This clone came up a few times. The CDR3 coding sequence is TGTGCCAGCAGCTTGGCGCCCTATCCCTCCTACGAGCAGTACTTC. This translates into CASSLAPYPSYEQYF. The chain combines TRBV11-2 with TRBJ2-7; no clear D gene. V was cut by 3 bases and J by 0 bases, with 12 bases left in between. The CDR3 covers 15 residues. CDR1 and CDR2 from the germline V gene are SGHAT and FQNNGV.

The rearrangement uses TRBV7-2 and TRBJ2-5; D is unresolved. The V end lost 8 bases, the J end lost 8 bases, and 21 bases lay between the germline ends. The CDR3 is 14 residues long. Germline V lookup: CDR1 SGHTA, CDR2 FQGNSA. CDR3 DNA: TGTGCCAGCCGAAACCGGGCAGTTCTGCCAACCCAGTACTTC. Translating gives CASRNRAVLPTQYF.

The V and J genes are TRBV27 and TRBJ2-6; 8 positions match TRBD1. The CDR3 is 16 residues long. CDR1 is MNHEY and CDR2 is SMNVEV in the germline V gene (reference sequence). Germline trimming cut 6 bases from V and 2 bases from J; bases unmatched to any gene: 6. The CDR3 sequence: CASSLTGGAGANVLTF. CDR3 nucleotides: TGTGCCAGCAGCTTAACAGGGGGAGCTGGGGCCAACGTCCTGACTTTC.

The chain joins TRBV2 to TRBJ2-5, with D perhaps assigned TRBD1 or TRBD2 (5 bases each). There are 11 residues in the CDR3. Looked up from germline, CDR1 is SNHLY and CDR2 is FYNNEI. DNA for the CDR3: TGTGCTGGGACCCCGGGGGAGACCCAGTACTTC. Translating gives CAGTPGETQYF.

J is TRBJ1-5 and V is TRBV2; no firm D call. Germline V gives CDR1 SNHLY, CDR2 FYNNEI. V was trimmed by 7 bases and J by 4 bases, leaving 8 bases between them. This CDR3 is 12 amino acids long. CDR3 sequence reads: CASMVGNQPQHF. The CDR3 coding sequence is TGTGCCAGCATGGTGGGGAATCAGCCCCAGCATTTT.

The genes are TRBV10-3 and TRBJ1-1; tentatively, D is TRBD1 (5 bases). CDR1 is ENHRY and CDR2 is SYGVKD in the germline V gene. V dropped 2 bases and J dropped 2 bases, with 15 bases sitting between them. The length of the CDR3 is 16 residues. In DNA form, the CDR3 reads TGTGCCATCAGTGAGGCAGGGTCTGTGGGAAACACTGAAGCTTTCTTT. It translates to CAISEAGSVGNTEAFF.

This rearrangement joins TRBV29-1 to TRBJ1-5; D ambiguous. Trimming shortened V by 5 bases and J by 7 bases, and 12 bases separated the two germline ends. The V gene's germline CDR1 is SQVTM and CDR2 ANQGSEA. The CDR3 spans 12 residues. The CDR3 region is CSVSGGGQPQHF. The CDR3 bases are TGCAGCGTTTCAGGTGGCGGGCAGCCCCAGCATTTT.

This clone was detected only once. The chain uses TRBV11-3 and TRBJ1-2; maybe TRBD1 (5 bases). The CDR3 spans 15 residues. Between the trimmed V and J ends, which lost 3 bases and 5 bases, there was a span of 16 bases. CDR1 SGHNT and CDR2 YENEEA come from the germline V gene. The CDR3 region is CASSFYGKGSYGYTF. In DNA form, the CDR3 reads TGTGCCAGCAGCTTCTATGGTAAGGGGTCTTATGGCTACACCTTC.

CDR3 coding DNA: TGTGCCAGCTCACCAGGACAGGCCGAGGTCCAGCATTTT. It encodes CASSPGQAEVQHF. V and J are TRBV18 and TRBJ1-5, with 7 bases lining up with TRBD1. This CDR3 spans 13 amino acids. Germline CDR1 reads KGHSH; CDR2 reads LQKENI. V gave up 2 bases and J gave up 12 bases; unmatched junction bases: 7.

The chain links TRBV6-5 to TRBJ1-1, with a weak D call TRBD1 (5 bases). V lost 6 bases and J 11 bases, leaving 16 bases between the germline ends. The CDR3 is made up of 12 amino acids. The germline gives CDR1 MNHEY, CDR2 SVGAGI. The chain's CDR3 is CASSPRGDGAFF. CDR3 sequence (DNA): TGTGCCAGCAGCCCCAGAGGGGATGGGGCTTTCTTT.

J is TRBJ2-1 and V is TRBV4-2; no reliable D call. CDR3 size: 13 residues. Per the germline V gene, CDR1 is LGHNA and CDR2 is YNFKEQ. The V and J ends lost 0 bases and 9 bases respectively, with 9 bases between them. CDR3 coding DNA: TGTGCCAGCAGCCAAGAGAAGATGAGTGAGCAGTTCTTC. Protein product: CASSQEKMSEQFF.

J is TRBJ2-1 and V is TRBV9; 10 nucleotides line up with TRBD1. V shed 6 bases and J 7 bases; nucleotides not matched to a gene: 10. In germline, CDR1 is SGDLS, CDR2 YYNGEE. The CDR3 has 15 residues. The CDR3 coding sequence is TGTGCCAGCACACGCAGTTGGACAGGGGGGAATGAGCAGTTCTTC. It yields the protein CASTRSWTGGNEQFF. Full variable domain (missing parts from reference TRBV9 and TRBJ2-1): DSGVTQTPKHLITATGQRVTLRCSPRSGDLSVYWYQQSLDQGLQFLIQYYNGEERAKGNILERFSAQQFPDLHSELNLSSLELGDSALYFCASTRSWTGGNEQFFGPGTRLTVL.

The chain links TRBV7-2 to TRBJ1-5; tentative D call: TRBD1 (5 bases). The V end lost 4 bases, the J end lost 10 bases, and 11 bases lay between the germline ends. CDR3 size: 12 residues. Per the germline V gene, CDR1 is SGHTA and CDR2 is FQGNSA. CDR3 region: CASSYLGAPQHF. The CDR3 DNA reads TGTGCCAGCAGCTATCTCGGGGCCCCCCAGCATTTT.

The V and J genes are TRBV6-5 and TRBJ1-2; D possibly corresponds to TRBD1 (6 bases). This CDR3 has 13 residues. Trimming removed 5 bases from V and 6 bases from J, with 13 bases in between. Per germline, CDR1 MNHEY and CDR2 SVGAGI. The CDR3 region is CASSPSGADGYTF. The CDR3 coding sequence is TGTGCCAGCAGTCCCTCGGGGGCTGATGGCTACACCTTC.

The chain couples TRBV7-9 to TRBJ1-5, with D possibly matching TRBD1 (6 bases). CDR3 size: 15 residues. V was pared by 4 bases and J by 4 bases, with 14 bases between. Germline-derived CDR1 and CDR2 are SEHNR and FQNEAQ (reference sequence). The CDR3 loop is CASSSPGQFNQPQHF. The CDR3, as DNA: TGTGCCAGCAGCTCCCCAGGACAGTTTAATCAGCCCCAGCATTTT. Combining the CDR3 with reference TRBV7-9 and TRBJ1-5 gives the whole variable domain DTGVSQNPRHKITKRGQNVTFRCDPISEHNRLYWYRQTLGQGPEFLTYFQNEAQLEKSRLLSDRFSAERPKGSFSTLEIQRTEQGDSAMYLCASSSPGQFNQPQHFGDGTRLSIL.

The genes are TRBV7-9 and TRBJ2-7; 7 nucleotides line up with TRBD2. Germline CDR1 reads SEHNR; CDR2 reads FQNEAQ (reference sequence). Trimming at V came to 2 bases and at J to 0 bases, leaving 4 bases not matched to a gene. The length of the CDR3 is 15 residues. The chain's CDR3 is CASSLIRGSSYEQYF. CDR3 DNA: TGTGCCAGCAGCTTAATACGCGGGAGCTCCTACGAGCAGTACTTC.

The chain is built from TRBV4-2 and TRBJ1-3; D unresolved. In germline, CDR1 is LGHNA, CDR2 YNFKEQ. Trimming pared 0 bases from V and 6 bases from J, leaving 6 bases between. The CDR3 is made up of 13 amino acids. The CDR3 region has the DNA TGTGCCAGCAGCCAAGATGTTGAAAACACCATATATTTT. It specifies CASSQDVENTIYF.

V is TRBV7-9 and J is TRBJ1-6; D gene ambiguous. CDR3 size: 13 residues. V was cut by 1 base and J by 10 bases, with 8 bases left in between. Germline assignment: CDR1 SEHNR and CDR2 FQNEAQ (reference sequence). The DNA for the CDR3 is TGTGCCAGCAGCTTAGGGCCCACCTCACCCCTCCACTTT. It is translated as CASSLGPTSPLHF.